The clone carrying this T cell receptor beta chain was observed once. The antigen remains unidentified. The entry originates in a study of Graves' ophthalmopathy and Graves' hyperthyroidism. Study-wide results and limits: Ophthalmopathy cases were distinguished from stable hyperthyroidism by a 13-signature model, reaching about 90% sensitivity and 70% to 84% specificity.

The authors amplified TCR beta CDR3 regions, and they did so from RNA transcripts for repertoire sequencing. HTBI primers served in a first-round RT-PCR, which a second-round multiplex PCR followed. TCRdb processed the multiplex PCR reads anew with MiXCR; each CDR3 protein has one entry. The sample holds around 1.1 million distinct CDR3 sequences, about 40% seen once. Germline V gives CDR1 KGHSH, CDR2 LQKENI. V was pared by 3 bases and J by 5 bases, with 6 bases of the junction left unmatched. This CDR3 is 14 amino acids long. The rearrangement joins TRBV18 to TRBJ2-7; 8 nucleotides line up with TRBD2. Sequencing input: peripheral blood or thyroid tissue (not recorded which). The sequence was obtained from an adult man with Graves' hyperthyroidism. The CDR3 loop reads CASSPLSGSDEQYF. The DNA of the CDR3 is TGTGCCAGCTCACCGTTAAGCGGGAGTGACGAGCAGTACTTC.